The 30 T cell receptor beta chains reported below all come from one sample, sequenced in a study of tumor-infiltrating lymphocytes in primary liver carcinoma (dated by TCRdb to 2015 to 2018). Sequencer: Illumina HiSeq 2500. Using a constant-region primer and ProtoScript II reverse transcriptase, TCRbeta-specific cDNA was reverse-transcribed from approximately 0.55 ug total RNA. Three nested multiplex PCR rounds, following a slightly modified ARM-PCR procedure, were used to build the TCRbeta libraries. Each of the first two PCR rounds ran for about 10 cycles and used multiplex TRBV1-TRBV30 forward primers together with a Cbeta reverse primer. TCRdb cleaned the public reads at Q25 with fastp, built clones with MiXCR and kept in-frame beta chains. Under each unique CDR3 protein, matching rows form one entry showing the most common genes and DNA. For this sample there are 55,000 or so distinct CDR3 sequences; about two thirds appear just once. Of the sample, approximately 50% falls within the top ten clones.

Without any cell sorting, total RNA and DNA were extracted together from about 19-30 mg of bulk tissue using the AllPrep DNA/RNA mini kit. Sequenced input: liver tumor tissue from sampling region 2. Interpreted using the paper, the cell subset or site label stands for: tumor region T2, inferior pole. The source of these receptors is a man aged 35 to 55 with primary liver carcinoma and hepatitis B virus infection.

In regard to this clonotype: Without the conserved terminal phenylalanine or tryptophan, this CDR3 likely stems from a read error. The rearrangement uses TRBV11-3 and TRBJ2-1, with D unclear. CDR3 size: 14 residues. CDR1 SGHNT and CDR2 YENEEA come from the germline V gene. CDR3 loop: CTSNLGVSNNEQFS. The CDR3 nucleotides are TGTACCAGCAACTTAGGCGTCTCGAACAATGAGCAGTTCTCC.

Concerning this clonotype itself: At one boundary the junction diverges from the germline segment, which might be a read error. The chain has TRBV12-3 or TRBV12-4 and TRBJ1-6; D remains ambiguous. The CDR3 runs to 14 residues. The CDR3 protein is CASSSTVGNSPIYF. The CDR3 nucleotides are TGTGCCAGCAGTTCTACAGTGGGAAATTCACCCATCTACTTT.

This clonotype was picked up many times. The V gene is TRBV6-2 or TRBV6-3, the J gene TRBJ2-1, with 9 bases matching TRBD2. The J segment lost 7 bases and the V segment lost 7 bases, leaving 17 bases of the junction unmatched. CDR3 length: 17 residues. The V gene's germline CDR1 is MNHEY and CDR2 SVGEGT. The CDR3 DNA reads TGTGCCAGCACGGGTGTGCGGGAGGGCCTAAGGGGAAATGAGCAGTTCTTC. Its protein is CASTGVREGLRGNEQFF.

Turning to this clonotype: One end of the junction does not line up with germline, which may come from a read error. The chain couples TRBV11-2 to TRBJ1-4; D is ambiguous. The CDR3 covers 16 residues. Germline V lookup: CDR1 SGHAT, CDR2 FQNNGV. The CDR3 bases are TGTGCCAGCAGCAAGACTCCGGGAGGAGTAAATGAAAGACTGTTTTTT. It translates to CASSKTPGGVNERLFF.

Of note for this clonotype: One junction end does not reproduce the germline sequence, and a read error may be involved. The gene calls are TRBV5-5 and TRBJ2-1, with TRBD2 matching over 7 bases. Germline loops: CDR1 SGHKS, CDR2 YYEKEE (reference sequence). The CDR3 is made up of 15 amino acids. The CDR3 DNA reads TGTACCAGTAGCTCGGGTCTAGCGGACGAAAATGAGCAGTTCTTC. Translating gives CTSSSGLADENEQFF.

The chain employs TRBV28 and TRBJ1-5; D remains unclear. V was cut by 4 bases and J by 8 bases, with 24 bases left in between. The CDR3 is 17 amino acids. Looked up from germline, CDR1 is MDHEN and CDR2 is SYDVKM. CDR3 DNA sequence: TGTGCCAGCAGTTCGTCCATTGTCCGAGAGAGGGATGAGCCCCAGCATTTT. Translating gives CASSSSIVRERDEPQHF.

This clonotype was observed a few times. A read error may account for a junction end that differs from germline. The J gene is TRBJ1-3, the V gene TRBV6-2 or TRBV6-3; D perhaps matches TRBD1 (5 bases). Looked up from germline, CDR1 is MNHEY and CDR2 is SVGEGT. There are 17 residues in the CDR3. CDR3 region: CVSSYGGIGYSGNTIYF. In DNA form, the CDR3 reads TGTGTCAGCAGTTACGGGGGAATTGGTTACTCTGGAAACACCATATATTTT.

Comments on this clonotype: It is likely a read error, because the conserved phenylalanine at the end of the CDR3 is missing. Here the CDR3 reads CASSSLQGGNQPQHY. The DNA for the CDR3 is TGTGCCAGCAGCTCCCTTCAAGGGGGCAATCAGCCCCAGCATTAT. The chain recombines TRBV5-8 with TRBJ1-5, with D perhaps TRBD1 (5 bases). The CDR3 runs to 15 residues. Trimming took 3 bases from V and 2 from J, leaving 12 bases between them. The germline gives CDR1 SGHTS, CDR2 YDEGEE.

A remark on this clonotype: At one of its ends the junction is not consistent with the germline gene, which may arise from a read error. The chain recombines TRBV10-3 with TRBJ2-1; 15 bases fit TRBD2. The V gene's germline CDR1 is ENHRY and CDR2 SYGVKD. The CDR3 spans 18 residues. CDR3 nucleotides: TGTGCCATCAGTGCAGGACTAGCGGGAGGGCTATCATACAGTGAGCAGTTCTTC. Protein sequence: CAISAGLAGGLSYSEQFF.

The chain recombines TRBV6-5 with TRBJ2-2, with D tentatively TRBD1 (5 bases). In germline, CDR1 is MNHEY, CDR2 SVGAGI. Trimming stripped 11 bases from V and 2 bases from J, with 9 bases between. CDR3 length: 12 amino acids. CDR3 DNA sequence: TGTGCCGACAGTTACAACACCGGGGAGCTGTTTTTT. Translating gives CADSYNTGELFF.

This clonotype was observed many times. The chain combines TRBV10-2 with TRBJ2-3, with 9 nucleotides matching TRBD1. CDR3 length: 16 residues. V dropped 3 bases and J dropped 0; count of bases not matched to a gene: 4. The germline gives CDR1 WSHSY, CDR2 SAAADI. The CDR3 bases are TGCGCCAGCAGTGACGACAGGGGGTTTAGCACAGATACGCAGTATTTT. Residues: CASSDDRGFSTDTQYF.

Note on this clonotype: This may come from a read error, since a much larger clone is one base off. The CDR3 DNA follows: TGTGCCGCCCTCCTGAACACTGAAGCTTTCTTT. Residues: CAALLNTEAFF. The chain carries TRBV6-2 or TRBV6-3 and TRBJ1-1, with unresolved D. V was trimmed by 11 bases and J by 0 bases, leaving 7 bases between them. CDR3 length: 11 amino acids. Germline values: CDR1 MNHEY, CDR2 SVGEGT.

The chain employs TRBV20-1 and TRBJ2-7, with D maybe TRBD1 (6 bases). The CDR3 is made up of 10 amino acids. V dropped 0 bases and J dropped 12 bases, with 9 bases sitting between them. CDR1 and CDR2 from the germline V gene are DFQATT and SNEGSKA (reference sequence). CDR3 sequence (DNA): TGCAGTGCTAGAGATGACAGGTTGTACTTC. Its protein is CSARDDRLYF.

The chain links TRBV28 to TRBJ2-5, with TRBD2 matching over 11 bases. The CDR3 has 15 amino acids. Losses at the gene ends were 5 bases for V and 2 bases for J; bases not matched to a gene: 4. Germline V lookup: CDR1 MDHEN, CDR2 SYDVKM. CDR3 nucleotide sequence: TGTGCCAGCAGTATTAGCGGGAGGGGGCAAGAGACCCAGTACTTC. Its translation: CASSISGRGQETQYF. Variable domain in full (rest from reference TRBV28 and TRBJ2-5): DVKVTQSSRYLVKRTGEKVFLECVQDMDHENMFWYRQDPGLGLRLIYFSYDVKMKEKGDIPEGYSVSREKKERFSLILESASTNQTSMYLCASSISGRGQETQYFGPGTRLLVL.

A note on this clonotype: This CDR3 is missing its conserved last phenylalanine or tryptophan, likely due to a read error. The rearrangement uses TRBV6-5 and TRBJ1-2, with 8 bases identical to TRBD1. This CDR3 comprises 13 residues. V lost 6 bases to trimming and J lost 11 bases; unmatched junction nucleotides: 11. Germline CDR1 and CDR2: MNHEY and SVGAGI. This CDR3 is CASRYDRGRGYTL. CDR3 coding DNA: TGTGCCAGCAGATATGACAGGGGAAGAGGTTACACCTTG.

About this clonotype: The conserved phenylalanine or tryptophan is not found at the CDR3 terminus, so this likely reflects a read error. The rearrangement links TRBV29-1 to TRBJ2-7, with 9 bases fitting TRBD1. This CDR3 contains 12 residues. Germline CDR1 is SQVTM and CDR2 is ANQGSEA. The CDR3 region is CRVAGQGAEQYL. As DNA, the CDR3 is TGCAGAGTTGCGGGACAGGGTGCCGAGCAGTACTTA.

As for this clonotype: Relative to the germline gene, one junction end is altered; a read error may explain this. This chain links TRBV25-1 with TRBJ2-3; D is unclear. Germline V lookup: CDR1 MGHDK, CDR2 SYGVNS. The length of the CDR3 is 14 residues. DNA for the CDR3: TGTGCCAGAAGTGATATTGGATACACAGATACGCAGTATTTT. It is translated as CARSDIGYTDTQYF.

With respect to this clonotype: This may stem from a read error, because a much larger clone lies one nucleotide away. V usage is TRBV5-1 and J usage is TRBJ2-2; D gene uncertain. The V gene lost 0 bases and the J gene lost 7 bases, with 10 bases spanning the gap. The germline V gene has CDR1 SGHRS and CDR2 YFSETQ. CDR3 length equals 14 residues. In nucleotides, the CDR3 is TGCGCCAGCAGCTTGGCCGAGAGACTCGGGGAGCTGTTTTTT. Its protein product is CASSLAERLGELFF.

Comment on this clonotype: This clone may be a read error of a much larger clone one base away. The conserved phenylalanine or tryptophan is not found at the CDR3 terminus, so this likely reflects a read error. This chain uses TRBV7-9 with TRBJ2-5; possibly TRBD1 for D (6 bases). CDR1 and CDR2 (germline): SEHNR, FQNEAQ (reference sequence). This CDR3 region has 14 residues. Trimming removed 2 bases from V and 3 bases from J, with 10 bases in between. The CDR3 nucleotides are TGTGCCAGCAGCTTATCCAGGGGAGAAGAGACCCAGTACATC. The encoded protein is CASSLSRGEETQYI.

The chain employs TRBV11-2 and TRBJ2-3; D gene ambiguous. The CDR3 extends over 15 amino acids. From germline, CDR1 is SGHAT and CDR2 FQNNGV. V was clipped by 6 bases and J by 2 bases, with 15 bases between them. The CDR3, as DNA: TGTGCCAGCAGTTCAGATATACTATCCACAGATACGCAGTATTTT. It is translated as CASSSDILSTDTQYF. The full variable domain, rest sourced from reference TRBV11-2 and TRBJ2-3, is EAGVAQSPRYKIIEKRQSVAFWCNPISGHATLYWYQQILGQGPKLLIQFQNNGVVDDSQLPKDRFSAERLKGVDSTLKIQPAKLEDSAVYLCASSSDILSTDTQYFGPGTRLTVL.

There are a few counts of this clonotype. The CDR3 does not end in the conserved phenylalanine or tryptophan, so this is likely a read error. The CDR3 region is CAISGPGKHEQYI. CDR3 coding DNA: TGTGCCATCAGTGGGCCGGGGAAGCACGAGCAGTACATC. This chain links TRBV10-3 with TRBJ2-7; the D gene is possibly TRBD2 (5 bases). CDR1 and CDR2 from the germline V gene are ENHRY and SYGVKD. The CDR3 is 13 residues long. V dropped 4 bases and J dropped 5 bases, with 12 bases sitting between them.

To note about this clonotype: This may be a read error: a much more frequent sequence differs by one nucleotide. The V gene is TRBV10-1, the J gene TRBJ2-2; D gene uncertain. Germline CDR1 reads WNHNN; CDR2 reads SYGVQD (reference sequence). The CDR3 extends over 14 amino acids. The CDR3 loop is CASSDGTDTRELFF. In DNA, the CDR3 is TGCGCCAGCTCCGACGGCACAGACACCAGGGAGCTGTTTTTT.

Comment on this clonotype: Compared with germline, one end of the junction differs, possibly owing to a read error. For the CDR3, the DNA is TGTGCCAACAGCCGGGGGACCGCAGATACGCAGTATTTT. It is translated as CANSRGTADTQYF. This chain links TRBV11-2 with TRBJ2-3; D might be TRBD2 (6 bases). CDR1 is SGHAT and CDR2 is FQNNGV in the germline V gene. This CDR3 contains 13 residues.

The V gene is TRBV29-1, the J gene TRBJ2-1; 9 bases line up with TRBD2. The CDR3 consists of 13 residues. CDR1 and CDR2 from the germline V gene are SQVTM and ANQGSEA. V gave up 7 bases and J gave up 6 bases; unmatched junction bases: 7. Here the CDR3 DNA reads TGCAGCGGGGGGACTAGCAGATTCAATGAGCAGTTCTTC. Translated, it gives CSGGTSRFNEQFF.

The chain has TRBV4-2 and TRBJ2-7; D is uncertain. Germline V CDR1 and CDR2: LGHNA, YNFKEQ. The CDR3 length is 14 residues. With 4 bases removed from V and 4 bases from J, the gap between germline ends came to 14 bases. CDR3 nucleotide sequence: TGTGCCAGCAGCCTAGAAACAGCAGTTTACGAGCAGTACTTC. It codes for CASSLETAVYEQYF.

Regarding this clonotype: This may come from a read error, since a much larger clone is one base off. The rearrangement uses TRBV7-9 and TRBJ1-5; D is undetermined. This CDR3 has 13 residues. Germline V gene sequence: CDR1 SEHNR, CDR2 FQNEAQ (reference sequence). The CDR3 nucleotides are TGTGTCAGCAGCCGGGAGGGCAATCAGCCCCAGCATTTT. Protein: CVSSREGNQPQHF.

In this sample, this clonotype turned up once. The CDR3 ends on some other residue instead of the conserved phenylalanine or tryptophan, so this is likely a read error. The rearrangement links TRBV29-1 to TRBJ1-5, with a tentative D call TRBD1 (5 bases). The germline gives CDR1 SQVTM, CDR2 ANQGSEA. The CDR3 totals 15 residues. V gave up 6 bases and J gave up 3 bases, with 18 bases separating them. The CDR3 reads CSVAIGGGNNQPQHS. The CDR3 DNA is TGCAGCGTCGCGATCGGGGGTGGTAACAATCAGCCCCAGCATTCT.

For this clonotype: This is likely a read error, given that the CDR3 carries no conserved phenylalanine or tryptophan at its end. The DNA is omitted, as the CDR3 cannot be located on it reliably, and the CDR3 follows TCRdb's listing. This rearrangement joins TRBV6-5 to TRBJ1-2; no check of the table's D call, TRBD1, against the DNA was made. The germline V gene encodes CDR1 MNHEY and CDR2 SVGAGI. The CDR3 has 15 residues if both end residues are counted. CDR3 in amino acids: CASSPQGTANYGHTS.

Of note for this clonotype: A much more abundant neighbour one base away suggests this may be a read error. The chain combines TRBV11-2 with TRBJ2-3, with 12 bases aligning to TRBD2. The germline V gene has CDR1 SGHAT and CDR2 FQNNGV. This CDR3 has 15 amino acids. Unmatched junction bases numbered 8, after V lost 5 bases and J lost 8 bases. Here the CDR3 reads CASSASGRAIATQYF. Written as DNA, the CDR3 is TGTGCCAGCAGCGCTAGCGGGAGGGCCATAGCTACGCAGTATTTT.

With regard to this clonotype: The junction departs from the called germline gene at one end, perhaps through a read error. The V and J genes are TRBV29-1 and TRBJ2-1; D not resolved. The CDR3 runs to 14 residues. Germline loops: CDR1 SQVTM, CDR2 ANQGSEA. The CDR3 coding sequence is TGCAGCGTTGCGGAGACCTCGAGCGTCAGTGAGCTGTTCTTC. Protein: CSVAETSSVSELFF.